This T cell receptor beta chain was recovered during a study of shared clonotypes between healthy human individuals. The wider study: Donors had three CD4 naive, three CD4 memory, two CD8 naive and one CD8 memory plate apiece. Notes on the study in general: Richness estimates generally favored naive over memory subsets. Clonotypes shared by all four sorted-subset donors had higher generation probabilities than non-shared clonotypes.

Per germline, CDR1 SGHTA and CDR2 FQGNSA. V was cut by 4 bases and J by 2 bases, with 14 bases left in between. CDR3 length: 15 residues. TCRdb keeps only in-frame clones here, not all; method: immunoSEQ multiplex PCR. The table has about 2.3 million clones, 85% to 95% seen once. On this clone itself: Its target is not known.

The V and J genes are TRBV7-2 and TRBJ2-5; maybe TRBD2 (6 bases). This sequence was found in a man aged 18 to 30 in good health. Some clones in this sample may be carry-over from other donors' samples. The sample consisted of naive CD4+ T cells from PBMCs. The subset is: CD45RA+ positively selected. CDR3 sequence reads: CASSWAAGLQETQYF. The CDR3 DNA is TGTGCCAGCAGCTGGGCTGCGGGGTTGCAAGAGACCCAGTACTTC.